The 26 T cell receptor beta chains in this list originate from one sample, sequenced in a study of T-cell memory formation after mild COVID-19. TCRdb processed the 5' RACE reads anew with MiXCR; each CDR3 protein has one entry. The table lists hundreds of thousands of distinct CDR3 sequences, roughly 15% of them singletons. The sequencing input was PBMCs or a T cell subset sorted from them (not recorded which). These receptors all stem from a young man who had mild COVID-19 (a few samples of this study predate the infection). Cell type and time point are not known.

This chain connects TRBV20-1 to TRBJ2-2, with D tentatively TRBD1 or TRBD2 (5 bases each). The CDR3 runs to 15 residues. V shed 1 base and J shed 1 base, with 10 bases lying between them. The germline V gene encodes CDR1 DFQATT and CDR2 SNEGSKA (reference sequence). The chain's CDR3 is CSARAGRGNTGELFF. CDR3 coding DNA: TGCAGTGCTAGAGCGGGACGCGGGAACACCGGGGAGCTGTTTTTT.

The chain recombines TRBV11-2 with TRBJ2-7; D tentatively reads TRBD1 or TRBD2 (5 bases each). Germline-derived CDR1 and CDR2 are SGHAT and FQNNGV. This CDR3 is 13 amino acids long. V lost 3 bases and J lost 3, with 9 bases in between. As DNA, the CDR3 is TGTGCCAGCAGCTTTCGGGGCTTCTACGAGCAGTACTTC. Its protein product is CASSFRGFYEQYF.

This clonotype was recorded a few times. The chain employs TRBV12-3 or TRBV12-4 and TRBJ1-2, with 11 positions matching TRBD1. This CDR3 has 14 amino acids. Trimming took 2 bases from V and 8 from J; bases not matched to a gene: 4. The chain's CDR3 is CASSLLGTGGGYTF. CDR3 nucleotide sequence: TGTGCCAGCAGTTTACTCGGGACAGGGGGAGGCTACACCTTC.

In this sample, this clonotype turned up a few times. This chain joins TRBV20-1 and TRBJ1-2; D ambiguous. V gave up 5 bases and J gave up 4 bases, with 17 bases separating them. The germline V gene has CDR1 DFQATT and CDR2 SNEGSKA (reference sequence). The CDR3 length is 14 residues. CDR3 residues: CSAARALGSYGYTF. For the CDR3, the DNA is TGCAGTGCTGCCCGGGCCCTTGGCAGCTATGGCTACACCTTC.

This clonotype was observed a few times. The chain couples TRBV6-1 to TRBJ2-5; TRBD1 matches at 12 bases. Germline V gene lookup returns CDR1 MNHNS and CDR2 SASEGT. V lost 7 bases to trimming and J lost 7 bases; unmatched junction nucleotides: 10. CDR3 length equals 15 residues. This chain's CDR3 is CASTGTGGNEGTQYF. Here the CDR3 DNA reads TGTGCCAGCACCGGGACAGGGGGCAATGAAGGGACCCAGTACTTC.

This clonotype was observed a few times. The chain links TRBV7-2 to TRBJ2-3; D perhaps matches TRBD2 (6 bases). V was cut by 1 base and J by 4 bases, with 9 bases left in between. CDR3 length: 14 residues. The germline gives CDR1 SGHTA, CDR2 FQGNSA. The CDR3 DNA sequence: TGTGCCAGCAGCTTAGGGGGGGTGGCAGATACGCAGTATTTT. Its protein is CASSLGGVADTQYF. Drawing the rest from reference TRBV7-2 and TRBJ2-3, the complete variable domain is GAGVSQSPSNKVTEKGKDVELRCDPISGHTALYWYRQSLGQGLEFLIYFQGNSAPDKSGLPSDRFSAERTGGSVSTLTIQRTQQEDSAVYLCASSLGGVADTQYFGPGTRLTVL.

The V and J genes are TRBV7-2 and TRBJ1-3; D call uncertain. Germline values: CDR1 SGHTA, CDR2 FQGNSA. There are 16 residues in the CDR3. V lost 5 bases and J lost 0, with 14 bases in between. The DNA for the CDR3 is TGTGCCAGCAGCGAACAACCCTCCGACTCTGGAAACACCATATATTTT. Protein sequence: CASSEQPSDSGNTIYF.

The rearrangement joins TRBV24-1 to TRBJ2-7, with D perhaps matching TRBD1 or TRBD2 (5 bases each). Germline lookup yields CDR1 KGHDR and CDR2 SFDVKD. The CDR3 runs to 14 residues. CDR3 residues: CATSGLWGKDEQYV. As DNA, the CDR3 is TGTGCCACCAGTGGTTTGTGGGGGAAGGACGAGCAGTACGTC.

This clonotype was observed a handful of times. The V call is TRBV4-1, the J call TRBJ1-6, with TRBD1 matching 8 bases. The V gene's germline CDR1 is MGHRA and CDR2 YSYEKL. The CDR3 has 16 residues. Losses at the gene ends were 3 bases for V and 8 bases for J; bases not matched to a gene: 9. CDR3 in amino acids: CASSHRRDRSYSPLHF. The CDR3 DNA reads TGCGCCAGCAGCCATCGCCGGGACAGGAGTTATTCACCCCTCCACTTT.

This clonotype was seen only a few times. This chain connects TRBV7-2 to TRBJ1-2; D not certain. V was shortened by 1 base and J by 6 bases, with 9 bases between the two germline ends. This CDR3 region has 13 residues. Germline lookup yields CDR1 SGHTA and CDR2 FQGNSA. The CDR3 DNA reads TGTGCCAGCAGCTTAGAGCAAGCAGATGGCTACACCTTC. It translates to CASSLEQADGYTF.

V gene TRBV12-3 or TRBV12-4 combines with J gene TRBJ2-3; the D is unclear. Trimming took off 6 bases at V and 1 base at J, with 8 bases between the two ends. The CDR3 consists of 13 residues. The CDR3 region has the DNA TGTGCCAGCAGCTCATGGGGCACAGATACGCAGTATTTT. Protein product: CASSSWGTDTQYF.

The gene calls are TRBV9 and TRBJ1-2; perhaps TRBD1 as D (6 bases). The germline CDR1 and CDR2 sequences are SGDLS and YYNGEE. The CDR3 is 15 amino acids. With 0 bases removed from V and 3 bases from J, the gap between germline ends came to 12 bases. The CDR3 sequence: CASSVGTGLDYGYTF. Here the CDR3 DNA reads TGTGCCAGCAGCGTAGGAACAGGGTTGGACTATGGCTACACCTTC.

This clonotype was detected ten times or more. The chain uses TRBV20-1 and TRBJ2-3; 14 nucleotides match TRBD2. Per germline, CDR1 DFQATT and CDR2 SNEGSKA (reference sequence). The CDR3 runs to 15 residues. CDR3 DNA: TGCAGCATGAGACTAGCGGGGGGGGGCACAGATACGCAGTATTTT. Translating gives CSMRLAGGGTDTQYF.

The genes are TRBV7-9 and TRBJ2-7; D is undetermined. The CDR3 spans 12 residues. With 4 bases removed from V and 2 bases from J, the gap between germline ends came to 6 bases. Germline V lookup: CDR1 SEHNR, CDR2 FQNEAQ (reference sequence). The CDR3 DNA reads TGTGCCAGCAGCTCTTACACCTACGAGCAGTACTTC. Residues: CASSSYTYEQYF.

This chain joins TRBV3-1 and TRBJ2-1; 10 bases line up with TRBD2. Germline values: CDR1 LGHDT, CDR2 YNNKEL (reference sequence). The V and J ends lost 7 bases and 4 bases, in that order; junction bases with no gene match: 10. This CDR3 contains 16 residues. DNA of the CDR3: TGTGCCAGCACCCTCACTCCGGGACTAGCGTACAATGAGCAGTTCTTC. Amino acids: CASTLTPGLAYNEQFF.

This clonotype showed up many times. The chain links TRBV5-1 to TRBJ2-5; 10 bases match TRBD2. J gave up 4 bases and V 0 bases, and 0 bases lay outside the gene matches. Germline CDR1 SGHRS, CDR2 YFSETQ. This CDR3 spans 14 amino acids. CDR3 nucleotide sequence: TGCGCCAGCAGCTTGGGGACTAGCGGAGAGACCCAGTACTTC. Translation gives CASSLGTSGETQYF.

The chain employs TRBV29-1 and TRBJ2-3; D ambiguous. The germline gives CDR1 SQVTM, CDR2 ANQGSEA. CDR3 length: 15 residues. The V end was cut by 7 bases, the J end by 2 bases, with 19 bases between. The CDR3 DNA reads TGCAGCGGACGACCGCAGCTCGAAAACACAGATACGCAGTATTTT. Translation gives CSGRPQLENTDTQYF.

This clonotype has a handful of counts. The rearrangement links TRBV5-1 to TRBJ2-1; TRBD1 aligns across 7 bases. The CDR3 contains 13 residues. Germline-derived CDR1 and CDR2 are SGHRS and YFSETQ. J gave up 4 bases and V 4 bases, and 2 bases lay outside the gene matches. The DNA for the CDR3 is TGCGCCAGCAGCCCGGACAGGTACAATGAGCAGTTCTTC. Amino acid sequence: CASSPDRYNEQFF.

V is TRBV7-3 and J is TRBJ1-1; D unclear. Trimming shortened V by 2 bases and J by 5 bases, and 18 bases separated the two germline ends. CDR3 length equals 16 residues. The germline gives CDR1 SGHTA, CDR2 FQGTGA. The CDR3 DNA reads TGTGCCAGCAGCTTAGGGAGAAAAGCTCCTGGAACTGAAGCTTTCTTT. This codes for CASSLGRKAPGTEAFF.

This clonotype showed up just a few times. This rearrangement joins TRBV30 to TRBJ1-1; D is possibly TRBD1 (5 bases). CDR1 and CDR2 from the germline V gene are GTSNPN and SVGIG (reference sequence). Trimming shortened V by 3 bases and J by 0 bases, and 11 bases separated the two germline ends. The CDR3 has 14 amino acids. CDR3 protein: CAWSPPGLNTEAFF. The CDR3 bases are TGTGCCTGGAGCCCTCCGGGACTGAACACTGAAGCTTTCTTT. The whole variable domain, remainder taken from reference TRBV30 and TRBJ1-1, is SQTIHQWPATLVQPVGSPLSLECTVEGTSNPNLYWYRQAAGRGLQLLFYSVGIGQISSEVPQNLSASRPQDRQFILSSKKLLLSDSGFYLCAWSPPGLNTEAFFGQGTRLTVV.

The chain uses TRBV5-1 and TRBJ2-3; 14 bases fit TRBD2. The germline V gene has CDR1 SGHRS and CDR2 YFSETQ. Trimming removed 5 bases from V and 6 bases from J; junction bases left unmatched: 11. The CDR3 extends over 17 amino acids. CDR3 nucleotide sequence: TGCGCCAGCAGTTACCTTGGGACTAGCGGGGGAGGTGATACGCAGTATTTT. It encodes CASSYLGTSGGGDTQYF.

The CDR3 protein is CASSPGASNYGYTF. CDR3 sequence (DNA): TGCGCCAGCAGCCCCGGCGCATCTAACTATGGCTACACCTTC. The chain carries TRBV5-1 and TRBJ1-2, with D uncertain. This CDR3 is 14 amino acids long. CDR1 and CDR2 (germline): SGHRS, YFSETQ. The ends were cut back, 4 bases at V and 0 bases at J, with 10 bases in the middle.

Ten or more counts support this clonotype. The gene calls are TRBV7-2 and TRBJ2-1; 7 bases line up with TRBD1. This CDR3 region has 14 residues. The V segment lost 9 bases and the J segment 4 bases; nucleotides outside the gene matches: 9. The V gene's germline CDR1 is SGHTA and CDR2 FQGNSA. This chain's CDR3 is CASRRQGSYNEQFF. Written as DNA, the CDR3 is TGTGCCAGTCGGCGACAGGGATCGTACAATGAGCAGTTCTTC.

This clonotype was recorded a few times. The chain joins TRBV24-1 to TRBJ1-5; D is undetermined. CDR1 KGHDR and CDR2 SFDVKD come from the germline V gene. V lost 3 bases, J lost 11 bases, and 10 bases lay in between. This CDR3 contains 12 residues. Here the CDR3 DNA reads TGTGCCACCAGTGATCTTGGTTTGACCCAGCATTTT. Translating gives CATSDLGLTQHF.

This clonotype turned up a few times. V and J are TRBV28 and TRBJ1-2; 7 bases are shared with TRBD1. V was pared by 7 bases and J by 4 bases, with 3 bases of the junction left unmatched. Germline CDR1 MDHEN, CDR2 SYDVKM. The CDR3 spans 12 residues. The CDR3 region is CASMQGGYGYTF. For the CDR3, the DNA is TGTGCCAGCATGCAGGGGGGCTATGGCTACACCTTC.

This clonotype was picked up a small number of times. V and J are TRBV3-1 and TRBJ2-7; 9 bases line up with TRBD2. CDR3 length: 16 residues. The ends lost 4 bases at V and 6 bases at J; junction bases unmatched: 13. In germline, CDR1 is LGHDT, CDR2 YNNKEL (reference sequence). The CDR3, as DNA: TGTGCCAGCAGCCTGGGCAGGCTAGCGGGGAGAGGCGAGCAGTACTTC. Its translation is CASSLGRLAGRGEQYF.